Only a few counts were recorded for the clone carrying this T cell receptor beta chain. Its antigen is not identified. The treatment denotes: approximately nine-day PBMC culture with coronavirus spike peptide pools or control peptides (ViraFEST assay). The assay that was used to sequence DNA from cultured CD4+ T cells was the Oncomine TCR Beta short-read assay. Genomic DNA from cultured CD4+ T cells was extracted. TCRdb reprocessed the PCR reads with MiXCR, giving one entry per CDR3 protein. The table records 15,000 to 20,000 distinct CDR3 sequences, approximately 70% of them present only once. The data are from a study of vaccination and CD4 T cells after COVID-19. The study, taken as a whole, reports: Convalescent patient numbers were relatively low, with no early post-infection timepoints.

With 3 bases removed from V and 12 bases from J, the gap between germline ends came to 18 bases. The germline gives CDR1 DFQATT, CDR2 SNEGSKA (reference sequence). This CDR3 has 12 residues. Sequenced: CD4+ T cells from blood, cultured in vitro. The sequence was collected from a human donor who had recovered from COVID-19. The chain is built from TRBV20-1 and TRBJ2-7; TRBD2 might be the D (6 bases). CDR3 region: CSASGSRLEAYF. The CDR3 DNA reads as TGCAGTGCTAGCGGGAGTCGCCTTGAGGCGTACTTC.